These 13 T cell receptor beta chains were sequenced from one sample in a study of cytomegalovirus exposure and HLA in healthy donors. In the PCR, 60 Vbeta and 13 Jbeta primers were used. The table came from immunoSEQ multiplex PCR; TCRdb's copy has only in-frame clones and leaves some out. The data contain roughly 140,000 clones, 75% to 80% of them singletons. Sequencing was done on a sample of PBMCs. These TCRs come from a woman aged 18-29 years in good health and CMV-seropositive.

The chain is built from TRBV11-2 and TRBJ2-7; 9 nucleotides line up with TRBD1. The germline V gene has CDR1 SGHAT and CDR2 FQNNGV. The CDR3 has 16 amino acids. With 1 base clipped from V and 3 bases from J, the junction kept 7 bases outside the gene matches. CDR3 protein: CASSLGTGDLFYEQYF. As DNA, the CDR3 is TGTGCCAGCAGCTTAGGGACAGGGGACCTATTCTACGAGCAGTACTTC.

Only one count was recorded for this clone. The chain carries TRBV4-1 and TRBJ1-1; tentative D call: TRBD1 (6 bases). V was shortened by 4 bases and J by 0 bases, with 15 bases between the two germline ends. This CDR3 comprises 16 residues. Germline lookup yields CDR1 MGHRA and CDR2 YSYEKL. CDR3 coding DNA: TGCGCCAGCAGCCGGGTCCCCGGGACATTGAACACTGAAGCTTTCTTT. It codes for CASSRVPGTLNTEAFF.

The chain couples TRBV29-1 to TRBJ1-2; D is uncertain. The ends were cut back, 3 bases at V and 4 bases at J, with 9 bases in the middle. The germline V gene encodes CDR1 SQVTM and CDR2 ANQGSEA. This CDR3 is 12 amino acids long. The CDR3 reads CSVDSEVYGYTF. The DNA of the CDR3 is TGCAGCGTTGATTCGGAGGTCTATGGCTACACCTTC.

V gene TRBV5-1 combines with J gene TRBJ2-1; a weak D match, TRBD1 (6 bases). V lost 1 base to trimming and J lost 12 bases, with 14 bases between them. Germline V CDR1 and CDR2: SGHRS, YFSETQ. This CDR3 spans 13 amino acids. CDR3 nucleotide sequence: TGCGCCAGCAGCTTGTCCCCAGGGGACCTGCAGTTCTTC. Translating gives CASSLSPGDLQFF.

The chain couples TRBV4-2 to TRBJ1-2; D might be TRBD1 (6 bases). The CDR3 is 18 amino acids. The V end was cut by 1 base, the J end by 0 bases, with 18 bases between. Germline V lookup: CDR1 LGHNA, CDR2 YNFKEQ. The CDR3 bases are TGTGCCAGCAGCCAAGTGATAACAGGGTCCAGAACTAACTATGGCTACACCTTC. Translated: CASSQVITGSRTNYGYTF.

This clone was seen more than once but under ten times. The V gene is TRBV7-2, the J gene TRBJ2-7; a weak D match, TRBD2 (5 bases). Germline CDR1 SGHTA, CDR2 FQGNSA. The CDR3 consists of 13 residues. Trimming cost V 5 bases and J 4 bases, with 12 bases left between them. The CDR3 sequence: CASSRLLRYEQYF. The DNA for the CDR3 is TGTGCCAGCAGCCGACTACTGAGATACGAGCAGTACTTC.

This clone was counted between two and nine times. The chain employs TRBV27 and TRBJ1-6; TRBD1 matches at 10 bases. There are 18 residues in the CDR3. Germline CDR1 reads MNHEY; CDR2 reads SMNVEV (reference sequence). Germline trimming cut 4 bases from V and 4 bases from J; bases unmatched to any gene: 10. The CDR3 loop reads CASSYSERQGAYNSPLHF. DNA of the CDR3: TGTGCCAGCAGTTATAGCGAGAGACAGGGGGCTTATAATTCACCCCTCCACTTT.

This chain joins TRBV29-1 and TRBJ2-5; TRBD2 matches at 8 bases. CDR1 and CDR2 (germline): SQVTM, ANQGSEA. CDR3 length: 15 amino acids. J gave up 5 bases and V 0 bases, and 8 bases lay outside the gene matches. CDR3 residues: CSVEEWRGDRETQYF. CDR3 nucleotides: TGCAGCGTTGAAGAGTGGCGGGGGGATAGGGAGACCCAGTACTTC.

The V and J genes are TRBV5-1 and TRBJ2-7; D is unclear. V was trimmed by 0 bases and J by 1 base, leaving 11 bases between them. The CDR3 totals 15 residues. The germline gives CDR1 SGHRS, CDR2 YFSETQ. The CDR3 sequence: CASSLDVGLSYEQYF. CDR3 DNA: TGCGCCAGCAGCTTGGATGTGGGCTTATCCTACGAGCAGTACTTC.

This chain links TRBV19 with TRBJ1-2; D call uncertain. This CDR3 is built from 13 residues. V lost 5 bases and J 4 bases, leaving 11 bases between the germline ends. Germline CDR1 is LNHDA and CDR2 is SQIVND (reference sequence). CDR3 in amino acids: CASSLGSTYGYTF. The CDR3 DNA reads as TGTGCCAGTAGTCTCGGGTCTACCTATGGCTACACCTTC.

The genes are TRBV6-1 and TRBJ2-7; no definite D call. The CDR3 contains 11 residues. Germline V gives CDR1 MNHNS, CDR2 SASEGT. V gave up 5 bases and J gave up 3 bases, with 5 bases separating them. As DNA, the CDR3 is TGTGCCAGCAGTCAGAACTACGAGCAGTACTTC. Encoded protein: CASSQNYEQYF.

The chain carries TRBV30 and TRBJ2-7; D remains unclear. The germline gives CDR1 GTSNPN, CDR2 SVGIG (reference sequence). Trimming took 0 bases from V and 11 from J, leaving 14 bases between them. The length of the CDR3 is 12 residues. The CDR3 loop reads CAWSVNSPRKYF. CDR3 nucleotides: TGTGCCTGGAGTGTAAACAGCCCCCGCAAGTACTTC.

This chain joins TRBV7-8 and TRBJ2-1; D gene unclear. CDR1 and CDR2 from the germline V gene are SGHVS and FQNEAQ. There are 14 residues in the CDR3. V gave up 3 bases and J gave up 1 base, with 7 bases separating them. The CDR3 sequence: CASSLGSSYNEQFF. In DNA form, the CDR3 reads TGTGCCAGCAGCTTGGGCTCTTCCTACAATGAGCAGTTCTTC.